The T cell receptor (beta chain) under discussion was sequenced for a study of PD-1 blockade in classical Hodgkin lymphoma. Study conclusions and caveats: Reasons behind the repertoire differences stay unclear, perhaps disease activity or earlier therapy.

After autologous stem cell transplantation all patients relapsed, and prior brentuximab vedotin exposure differed between cohorts. Patients showed best responses of complete response, partial response or progressive disease. Using immunoSEQ multiplex PCR, the repertoire was profiled, and TCRdb retains in-frame clones only, with some absent. The sample has over 10,000 clones, more than 85% seen once; the top ten hold 20% to 25%. The CDR3 has 16 residues. Germline V gene sequence: CDR1 SGHNT, CDR2 YYREEE (reference sequence). Deletions cut 4 bases from V and 9 bases from J, with 23 bases between. Concerning this clone: What it recognizes is unknown.

Specimen: peripheral blood mononuclear cells (PBMCs), collected at baseline. The chain links TRBV5-4 to TRBJ2-1; D uncertain. The origin of this receptor is a human donor with classical Hodgkin lymphoma. The CDR3 here is CASSRPRVGLRGEQFF. Written as DNA, the CDR3 is TGTGCCAGCAGCCGACCCAGAGTGGGTTTGCGTGGTGAGCAGTTCTTC.